This TCR beta chain came from a study of T cells in Graves' hyperthyroidism and ophthalmopathy. Amplified TCR beta CDR3 regions derived from RNA transcripts. First-round RT-PCR targeting the TCR CDR3 was performed with the HTBI primer set. TCRdb itself ran the multiplex PCR reads through MiXCR, one entry per CDR3 protein. The table includes roughly 300,000 distinct CDR3 sequences, around a sixth detected once. This clonotype was counted a few times. One end of the junction does not line up with germline, which may come from a read error. Stable hyperthyroidism: no ophthalmopathy progression over 18 months of follow-up. Newly diagnosed hyperthyroidism, duration under 2 months, in patients aged 18 to 65. Clinical symptoms, serum thyroxine and TRAb, thyroid ultrasound and orbital computed tomography together formed the diagnostic basis. Sample: blood. The receptor was derived from a woman aged 50 to 65 with Graves' hyperthyroidism.

Here the CDR3 DNA reads TGTGCCGGCAGTCCAGTAGGAGACACGGGGCCGTACCAAGAGACCCAGTACTTC. This sequence encodes CAGSPVGDTGPYQETQYF. The chain employs TRBV5-6 and TRBJ2-5; TRBD1 or TRBD2 may be the D gene (5 bases each). The germline V gene encodes CDR1 SGHDT and CDR2 YYEEEE. The CDR3 covers 18 residues.